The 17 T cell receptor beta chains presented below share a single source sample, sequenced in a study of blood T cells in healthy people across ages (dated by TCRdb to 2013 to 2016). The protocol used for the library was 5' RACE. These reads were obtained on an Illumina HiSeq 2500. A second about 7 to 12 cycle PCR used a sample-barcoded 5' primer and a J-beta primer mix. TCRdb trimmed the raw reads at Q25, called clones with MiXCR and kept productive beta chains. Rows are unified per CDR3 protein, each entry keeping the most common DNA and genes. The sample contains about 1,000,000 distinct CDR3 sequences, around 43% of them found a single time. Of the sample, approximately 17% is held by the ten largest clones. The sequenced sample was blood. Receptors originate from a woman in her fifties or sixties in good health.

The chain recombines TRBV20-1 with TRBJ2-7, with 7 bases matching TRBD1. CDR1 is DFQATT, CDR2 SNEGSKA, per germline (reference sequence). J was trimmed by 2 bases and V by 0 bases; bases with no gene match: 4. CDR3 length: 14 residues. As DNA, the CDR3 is TGCAGTGCTAGAGACGTCAGGGGGACCTACGAGCAGTACTTC. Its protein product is CSARDVRGTYEQYF.

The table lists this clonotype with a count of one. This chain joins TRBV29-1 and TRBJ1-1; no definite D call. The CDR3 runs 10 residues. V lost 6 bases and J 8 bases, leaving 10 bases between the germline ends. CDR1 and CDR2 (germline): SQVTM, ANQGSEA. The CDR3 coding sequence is TGCAGCGTCCTGTCTGCGGAAGCTTTCTTT. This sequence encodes CSVLSAEAFF.

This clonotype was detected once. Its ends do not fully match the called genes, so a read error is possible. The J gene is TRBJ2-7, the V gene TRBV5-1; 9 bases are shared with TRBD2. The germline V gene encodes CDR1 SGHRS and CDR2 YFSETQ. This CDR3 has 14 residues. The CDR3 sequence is CAGSLAGVGYEQYF. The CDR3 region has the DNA TGCGCCGGCAGCTTAGCGGGAGTAGGGTACGAGCAGTACTTC.

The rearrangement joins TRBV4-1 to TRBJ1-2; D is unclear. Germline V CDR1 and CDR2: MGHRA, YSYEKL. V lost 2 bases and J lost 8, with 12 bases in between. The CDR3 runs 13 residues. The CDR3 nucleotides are TGCGCCAGCAGCCAATCGCAAGGTGCCGGCTACACCTTC. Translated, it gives CASSQSQGAGYTF.

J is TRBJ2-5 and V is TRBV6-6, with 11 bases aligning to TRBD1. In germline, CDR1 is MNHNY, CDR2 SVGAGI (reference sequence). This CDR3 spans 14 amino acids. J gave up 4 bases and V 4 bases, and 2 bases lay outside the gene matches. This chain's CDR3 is CASSWTGGGETQYF. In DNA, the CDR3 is TGTGCCAGCAGTTGGACAGGGGGCGGAGAGACCCAGTACTTC.

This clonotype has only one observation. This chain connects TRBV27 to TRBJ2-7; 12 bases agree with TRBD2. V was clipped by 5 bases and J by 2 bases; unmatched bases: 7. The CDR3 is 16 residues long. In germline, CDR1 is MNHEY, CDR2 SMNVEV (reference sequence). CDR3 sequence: CASSPTLAGGTYEQYF. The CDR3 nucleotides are TGTGCCAGCAGTCCGACCCTAGCGGGAGGGACCTACGAGCAGTACTTC.

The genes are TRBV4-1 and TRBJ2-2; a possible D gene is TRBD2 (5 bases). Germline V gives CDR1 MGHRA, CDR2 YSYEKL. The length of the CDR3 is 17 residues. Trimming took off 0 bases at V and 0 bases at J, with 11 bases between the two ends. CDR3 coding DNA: TGCGCCAGCAGCCAAGATCAGGATAGCGCGAACACCGGGGAGCTGTTTTTT. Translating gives CASSQDQDSANTGELFF.

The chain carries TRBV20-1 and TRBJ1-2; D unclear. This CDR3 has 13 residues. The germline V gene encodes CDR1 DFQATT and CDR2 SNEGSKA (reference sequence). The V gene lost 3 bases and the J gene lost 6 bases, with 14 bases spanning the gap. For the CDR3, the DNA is TGCAGTGCTAGGGACCCTCCCGGGAATGGCTACACCTTC. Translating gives CSARDPPGNGYTF.

The CDR3 loop reads CACSPSGRIGELFF. CDR3 in DNA: TGCGCCTGCTCCCCTAGCGGTAGAATCGGGGAGCTGTTTTTT. This chain uses TRBV4-1 with TRBJ2-2, with 7 bases identical to TRBD2. J was trimmed by 7 bases and V by 11 bases; bases with no gene match: 13. Germline CDR1 is MGHRA and CDR2 is YSYEKL. The CDR3 sequence is 14 residues long.

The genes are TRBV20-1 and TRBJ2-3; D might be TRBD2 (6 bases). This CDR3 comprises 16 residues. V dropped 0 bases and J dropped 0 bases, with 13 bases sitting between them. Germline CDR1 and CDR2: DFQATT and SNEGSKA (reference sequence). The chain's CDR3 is CSARDSGVSSTDTQYF. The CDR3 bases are TGCAGTGCTAGAGATTCGGGGGTTAGCAGCACAGATACGCAGTATTTT.

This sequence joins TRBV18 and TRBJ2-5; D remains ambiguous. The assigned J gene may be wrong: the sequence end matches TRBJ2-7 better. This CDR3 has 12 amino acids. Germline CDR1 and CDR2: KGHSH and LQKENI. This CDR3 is CASSRIGDEQYF. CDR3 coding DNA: TGTGCCAGCTCACGTATTGGGGACGAGCAGTACTTC.

The DNA of the CDR3 is TGTGCCAGCTCACCGACAGGGGCCCAAGATACGCAGTATTTT. This codes for CASSPTGAQDTQYF. V usage is TRBV18 and J usage is TRBJ2-3; 8 nucleotides line up with TRBD1. The V gene's germline CDR1 is KGHSH and CDR2 LQKENI. The CDR3 loop spans 14 amino acids. The V gene end was trimmed by 3 bases and the J gene end by 5 bases; junction bases not matched to a gene: 4.

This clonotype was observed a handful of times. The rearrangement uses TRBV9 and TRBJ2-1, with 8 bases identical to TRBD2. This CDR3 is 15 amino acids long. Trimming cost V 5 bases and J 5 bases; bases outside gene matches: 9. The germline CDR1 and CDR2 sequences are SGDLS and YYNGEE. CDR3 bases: TGTGCCAGCAGACCACGGGAGGGTGGCCACAATGAGCAGTTCTTC. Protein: CASRPREGGHNEQFF.

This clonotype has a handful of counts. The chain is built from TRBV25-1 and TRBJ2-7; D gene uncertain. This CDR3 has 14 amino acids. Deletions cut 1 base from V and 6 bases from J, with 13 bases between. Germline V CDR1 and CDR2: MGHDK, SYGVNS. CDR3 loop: CASSELTPLAEQYF. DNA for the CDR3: TGTGCCAGCAGTGAATTAACACCCCTCGCCGAGCAGTACTTC.

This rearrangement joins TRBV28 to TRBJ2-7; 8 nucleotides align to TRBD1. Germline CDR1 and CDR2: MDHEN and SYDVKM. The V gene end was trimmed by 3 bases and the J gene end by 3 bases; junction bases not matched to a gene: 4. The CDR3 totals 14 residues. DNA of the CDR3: TGTGCCAGCAGTTTCCAGGGGGCGGTCTACGAGCAGTACTTC. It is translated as CASSFQGAVYEQYF.

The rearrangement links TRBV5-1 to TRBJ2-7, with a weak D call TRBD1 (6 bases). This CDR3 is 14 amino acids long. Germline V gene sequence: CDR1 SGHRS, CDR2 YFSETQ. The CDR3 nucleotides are TGCGCTGTTAGTAGGGCACCAGGGGACTACGAGCAGTACTTC. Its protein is CAVSRAPGDYEQYF.

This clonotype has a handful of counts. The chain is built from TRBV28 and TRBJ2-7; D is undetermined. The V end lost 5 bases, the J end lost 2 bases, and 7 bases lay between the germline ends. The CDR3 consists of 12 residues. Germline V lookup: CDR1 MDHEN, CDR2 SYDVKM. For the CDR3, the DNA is TGTGCCAGCAGTCCTTTAACCTACGAGCAGTACTTC. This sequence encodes CASSPLTYEQYF.